The TCR beta chain under discussion was sequenced for a study of pediatric ulcerative colitis. Repertoires were generated with immunoSEQ multiplex PCR, while TCRdb's copy carries only in-frame clones and drops some. This table has about 36,000 clones, less than 80% appearing once. Points on this clone: Its target is not known.

Study conclusions and caveats: Acute severe colitis showed lower rectal diversity from clonal expansions. A couple of rectal clonotypes were found only in ulcerative colitis patients, all of them. Blood-rectal clonal overlap within each person was significantly higher in ulcerative colitis patients than controls. This repertoire reflects total lymphocytes rather than subpopulations like regulatory T cells.

The CDR3 contains 14 residues. V shed 6 bases and J shed 0 bases, with 10 bases lying between them. The germline gives CDR1 MNHNS, CDR2 SASEGT. During colonoscopy, one to two rectal pinch biopsies were collected. The V and J genes are TRBV6-1 and TRBJ2-3, with D perhaps TRBD2 (6 bases). Sequenced sample: gut tissue. This TCR derives from a boy between 5 and 17 years old with moderate ulcerative colitis. The CDR3 sequence: CASSVGLSTDTQYF. The DNA of the CDR3 is TGTGCCAGCAGCGTGGGACTGAGCACAGATACGCAGTATTTT.